Below, one TCR beta chain is given with its context. Its antigen is unknown. Read sequence stops 3 residues before the CDR3 end, and the germline J gene provides the missing end. This specimen belongs to a study of T cell clonality in common variable immunodeficiency. Sequenced by immunoSEQ multiplex PCR; TCRdb stores in-frame clones only, minus some. This sample's table has 15,000 to 17,000 clones. The study, taken as a whole, reports: Reportedly, TCR beta sequences from common variable immunodeficiency showed fewer deletions and N-nucleotide insertions.

V was clipped by 7 bases and J by 1 base; unmatched bases: 3. CDR3 length: 14 residues. The V gene's germline CDR1 is SEHNR and CDR2 FQNEAQ (reference sequence). The sequence was obtained from a human donor with common variable immunodeficiency. V usage is TRBV7-9 and J usage is TRBJ2-2, with 7 bases lining up with TRBD1. Sample: peripheral blood mononuclear cells. The CDR3 DNA, read in part, is TGTGCCAGCACCCGGGACAGGAACACCGGGGAG. It codes for CASTRDRNTGE. The CDR3, in full, reads CASTRDRNTGELFF.